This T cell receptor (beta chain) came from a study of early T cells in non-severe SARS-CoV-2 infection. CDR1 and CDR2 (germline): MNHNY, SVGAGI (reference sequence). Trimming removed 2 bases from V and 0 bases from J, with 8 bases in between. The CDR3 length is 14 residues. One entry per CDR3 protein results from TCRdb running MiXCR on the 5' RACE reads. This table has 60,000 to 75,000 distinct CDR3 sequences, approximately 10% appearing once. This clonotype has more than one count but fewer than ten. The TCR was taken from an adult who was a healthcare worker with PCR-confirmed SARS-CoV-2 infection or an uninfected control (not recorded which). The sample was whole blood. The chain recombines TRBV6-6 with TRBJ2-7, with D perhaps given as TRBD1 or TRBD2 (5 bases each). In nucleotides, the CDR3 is TGTGCCAGCAGTTACCGGGACCGCTCCTACGAGCAGTACTTC. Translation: CASSYRDRSYEQYF.